This is a list of T cell receptor beta chains from one sample in a study of response to subunit inactivated influenza vaccine. Via MiXCR, TCRdb re-called the RT-PCR reads, giving one row per CDR3 protein. The data show 540,000 or so distinct CDR3 sequences, approximately 12% seen once. Source: PBMCs from blood, taken 45 days after vaccination. The receptors stem from a man aged 50-59 years who received an inactivated influenza vaccine. The CDR3 runs from the conserved cysteine through the conserved F or W. Size is stated for part of the rows, as once, few or many counts, or as a class when the clone is expanded.

TRBV6-2/TRBV6-3	TRBJ2-7	-	CASSYSSGGVDSYEQYF
TRBV20-1	TRBJ1-6	many	CSARDPVTGTANSPLHF
TRBV10-3	TRBJ2-7	-	CAISEHRDGSYEQYF
TRBV10-2	TRBJ2-7	-	CASSGGKGYEQYF
TRBV6-1	TRBJ2-1	-	CASRAPGLAGNNEQFF
TRBV4-3	TRBJ2-1	-	CASSQGSSGDYEQFF
TRBV27	TRBJ2-1	-	CASSLGPGQGGNEQFF
TRBV7-9	TRBJ2-1	many	CASSSRGAGGNNEQFF
TRBV20-1	TRBJ1-2	-	CSAPRNYGYTF
TRBV5-1	TRBJ1-2	many	CASSSVEGANYGYTF
TRBV6-1	TRBJ1-2	many	CASRFRGREGYTF
TRBV20-1	TRBJ2-1	many	CSARVPRREDNEQFF
TRBV12-3/TRBV12-4	TRBJ2-3	-	CASSSVQGLLGDTQYF
TRBV2	TRBJ2-1	few	CASSPPLGSAYNEQFF
TRBV7-9	TRBJ2-5	many	CASSLGLRRVETQYF
TRBV7-2	TRBJ2-5	-	CASSLGQGGSETQYF
TRBV29-1	TRBJ2-1	many	CSTRNSAEQFF
TRBV5-1	TRBJ2-5	few	CASSLTGDEETQYF
TRBV5-6	TRBJ2-7	few	CASSLETGGWAYEQYF
TRBV5-1	TRBJ2-7	many	CASSLASGSRYEQYF
TRBV5-1	TRBJ2-3	-	CASSLSGGGRRPDTQYF
TRBV11-2	TRBJ1-3	-	CASSLFRGDGNTIYF
TRBV7-6	TRBJ2-2	many	CASSLTESGELFF
TRBV10-3	TRBJ2-2	-	CAISEGGGLYTGELFF
TRBV5-1	TRBJ2-7	many	CASSLRLDRRETYEQYF
TRBV5-1	TRBJ2-2	few	CASTSSMTGELFF
TRBV12-3/TRBV12-4	TRBJ1-1	-	CASSLGVQNTEAFF
TRBV20-1	TRBJ2-7	few	CSARAPVGSLAEQYF
TRBV10-3	TRBJ2-1	-	CAITPDRDTYNEQFF
TRBV13	TRBJ2-2	few	CASREPGLVASNTGELFF
TRBV7-8	TRBJ2-3	-	CASSLASLAGAITDTQYF
TRBV5-1	TRBJ2-7	once	CASSSNIGQGYSYEQYF
TRBV4-1	TRBJ2-1	-	CASSVPFGQGGSYEQFF
TRBV28	TRBJ2-6	-	CASSYARLPGANVLTF
TRBV24-1	TRBJ2-5	-	CATSDIMETQYF
TRBV20-1	TRBJ2-4	-	CSARVGSDSRSIQYF
TRBV7-2	TRBJ2-7	-	CASSLAPDTYEQYF
TRBV20-1	TRBJ2-7	-	CSARRDYNYEQYF
TRBV5-1	TRBJ2-3	many	CASSLAAVTDTQYF
TRBV2	TRBJ2-5	few	CASSALGGGETQYF
TRBV12-3/TRBV12-4	TRBJ1-6	few	CASSSGLRYNSPLHF
TRBV6-5	TRBJ1-5	few	CASSSQQGPGQPQHF
TRBV7-3	TRBJ2-1	few	CASSPTSDYNEQFF
TRBV7-2	TRBJ2-5	few	CASSLGGVSRGTQYF